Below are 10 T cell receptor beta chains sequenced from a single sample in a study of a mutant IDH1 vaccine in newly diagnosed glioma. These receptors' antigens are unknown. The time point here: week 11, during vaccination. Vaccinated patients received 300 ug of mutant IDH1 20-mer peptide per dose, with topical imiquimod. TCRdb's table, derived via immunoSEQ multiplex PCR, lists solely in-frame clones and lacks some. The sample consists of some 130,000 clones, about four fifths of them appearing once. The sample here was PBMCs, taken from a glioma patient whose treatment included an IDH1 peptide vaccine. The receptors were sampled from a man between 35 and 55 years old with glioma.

In nucleotides, the CDR3 is TGTGCCTGGAGTGTGACTCTCCAGGAAACGCAGTATTTT. Protein product: CAWSVTLQETQYF. This chain links TRBV30 with TRBJ2-3, with D uncertain. The CDR3 sequence is 13 residues long. Trimming left V 0 bases short and J 9 bases short, with 13 bases between. Germline V lookup: CDR1 GTSNPN, CDR2 SVGIG (reference sequence).

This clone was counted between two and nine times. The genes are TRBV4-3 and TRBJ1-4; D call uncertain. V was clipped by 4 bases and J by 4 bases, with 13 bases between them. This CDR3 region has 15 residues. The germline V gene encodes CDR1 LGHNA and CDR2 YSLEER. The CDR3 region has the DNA TGCGCCAGCAGCCTCTCGGTGAGCGATAATGAAAAACTGTTTTTT. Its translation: CASSLSVSDNEKLFF.

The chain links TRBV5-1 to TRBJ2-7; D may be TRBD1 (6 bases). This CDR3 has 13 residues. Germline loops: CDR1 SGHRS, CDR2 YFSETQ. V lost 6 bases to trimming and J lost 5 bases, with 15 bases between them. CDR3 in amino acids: CASTFAGDNEQYF. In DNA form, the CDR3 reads TGCGCCAGCACCTTCGCAGGGGACAACGAGCAGTACTTC. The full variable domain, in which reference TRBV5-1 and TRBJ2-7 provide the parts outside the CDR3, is KAGVTQTPRYLIKTRGQQVTLSCSPISGHRSVSWYQQTPGQGLQFLFEYFSETQRNKGNFPGRFSGRQFSNSRSEMNVSTLELGDSALYLCASTFAGDNEQYFGPGTRLTVT.

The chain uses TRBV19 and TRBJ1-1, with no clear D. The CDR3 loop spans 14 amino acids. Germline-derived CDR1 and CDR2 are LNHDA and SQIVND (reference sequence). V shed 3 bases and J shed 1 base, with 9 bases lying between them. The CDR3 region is CASSIGVWNTEAFF. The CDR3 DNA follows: TGTGCCAGTAGTATCGGAGTGTGGAACACTGAAGCTTTCTTT.

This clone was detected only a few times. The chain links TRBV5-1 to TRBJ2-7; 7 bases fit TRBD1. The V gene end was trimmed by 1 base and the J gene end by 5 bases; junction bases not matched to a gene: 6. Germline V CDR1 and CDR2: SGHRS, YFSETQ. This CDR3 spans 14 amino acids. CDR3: CASSLITGVHEQYF. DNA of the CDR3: TGCGCCAGCAGCTTGATTACAGGGGTGCACGAGCAGTACTTC.

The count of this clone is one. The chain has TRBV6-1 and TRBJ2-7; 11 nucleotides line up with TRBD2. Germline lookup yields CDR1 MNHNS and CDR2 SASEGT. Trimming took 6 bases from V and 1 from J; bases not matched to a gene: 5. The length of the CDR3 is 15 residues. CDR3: CASSALAGDSYEQYF. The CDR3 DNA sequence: TGTGCCAGCAGCGCACTAGCGGGGGATTCCTACGAGCAGTACTTC.

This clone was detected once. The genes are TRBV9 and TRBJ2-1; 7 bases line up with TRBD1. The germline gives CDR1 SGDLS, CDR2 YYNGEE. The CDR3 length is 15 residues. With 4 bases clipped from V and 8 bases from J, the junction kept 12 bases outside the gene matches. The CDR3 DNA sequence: TGTGCCAGCAGCCCGGCGACAGGGCTGGGGGATGAGCAGTTCTTC. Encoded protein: CASSPATGLGDEQFF.

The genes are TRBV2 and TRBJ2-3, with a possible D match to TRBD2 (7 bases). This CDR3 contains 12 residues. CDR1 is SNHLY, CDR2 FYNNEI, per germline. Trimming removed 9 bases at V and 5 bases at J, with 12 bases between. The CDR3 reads CARERGGDTQYF. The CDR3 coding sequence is TGTGCCAGAGAAAGGGGGGGAGATACGCAGTATTTT.

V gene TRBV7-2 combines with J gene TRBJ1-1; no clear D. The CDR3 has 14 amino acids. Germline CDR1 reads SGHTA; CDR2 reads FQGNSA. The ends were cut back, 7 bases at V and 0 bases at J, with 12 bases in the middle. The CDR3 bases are TGTGCCAGCAAGGCTGCCAGGATGAACACTGAAGCTTTCTTT. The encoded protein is CASKAARMNTEAFF.

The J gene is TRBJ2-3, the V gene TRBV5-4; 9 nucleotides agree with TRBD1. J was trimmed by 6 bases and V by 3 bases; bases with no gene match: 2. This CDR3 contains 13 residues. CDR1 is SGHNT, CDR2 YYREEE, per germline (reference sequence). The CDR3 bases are TGTGCCAGCAGCTGGGGACAGGGCGATACGCAGTATTTT. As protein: CASSWGQGDTQYF.